This record concerns one T cell receptor beta chain sequence. Its cognate antigen is unknown. The data are from a study of regulatory T cells in long-lasting Graves disease. As for the study in general: The definition of persistent Graves' disease was over 5 years of antithyroid drugs with positive TSH receptor antibodies.

With iRepertoire HTBI primers and Arm-PCR of CDR3 regions, TCR beta libraries were built. A single record per CDR3 protein comes from TCRdb applying MiXCR to the multiplex PCR reads. This table has about 470,000 distinct CDR3 sequences, roughly 21% appearing once. Time point meaning: persistent/refractory GD, antithyroid drugs over 5 years with positive TRAb. From RNA extracted from PBMCs, the TCR library was made. Points from the study as a whole: TRBV28, TRBJ1-2 and TRBJ2-5 emerged as the favored segments in persistent disease. Study of thyroid tissue was not done, with only peripheral blood studied.

The CDR3 totals 17 residues. The V end was cut by 0 bases, the J end by 2 bases, with 15 bases between. Germline V CDR1 and CDR2: SGHTS, YDEGEE. Sequenced material: peripheral blood mononuclear cells (PBMCs), taken when the disease was refractory, from a patient treated with antithyroid drugs. This receptor was taken from a female donor with Graves disease. The chain carries TRBV5-8 and TRBJ1-5; D possibly corresponds to TRBD1 (5 bases). The CDR3 sequence: CASSLDPQGRRNQPQHF. The CDR3 bases are TGTGCCAGCAGCTTGGATCCCCAGGGAAGACGCAATCAGCCCCAGCATTTT.